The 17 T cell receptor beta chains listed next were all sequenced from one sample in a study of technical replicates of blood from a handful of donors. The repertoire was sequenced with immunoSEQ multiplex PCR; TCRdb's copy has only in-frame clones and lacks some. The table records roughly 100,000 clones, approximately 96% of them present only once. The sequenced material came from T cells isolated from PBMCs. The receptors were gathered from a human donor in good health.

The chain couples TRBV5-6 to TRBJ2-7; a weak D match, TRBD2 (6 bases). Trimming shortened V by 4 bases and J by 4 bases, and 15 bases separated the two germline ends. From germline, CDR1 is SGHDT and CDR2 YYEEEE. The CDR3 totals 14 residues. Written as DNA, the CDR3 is TGTGCCAGCAGCGAAGGGACTCTTCCTTACGAGCAGTACTTC. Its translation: CASSEGTLPYEQYF.

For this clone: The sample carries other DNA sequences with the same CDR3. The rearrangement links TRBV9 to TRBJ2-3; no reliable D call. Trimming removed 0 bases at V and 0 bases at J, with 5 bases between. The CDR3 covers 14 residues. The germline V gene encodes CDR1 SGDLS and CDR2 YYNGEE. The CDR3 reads CASSVGGSTDTQYF. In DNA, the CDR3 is TGTGCCAGCAGCGTAGGAGGAAGCACAGATACGCAGTATTTT.

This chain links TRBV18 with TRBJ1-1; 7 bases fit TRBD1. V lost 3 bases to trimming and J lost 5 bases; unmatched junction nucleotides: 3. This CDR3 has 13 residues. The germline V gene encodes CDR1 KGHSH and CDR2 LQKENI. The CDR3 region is CASSPGQRTEAFF. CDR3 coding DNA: TGTGCCAGCTCACCGGGACAGAGAACTGAAGCTTTCTTT. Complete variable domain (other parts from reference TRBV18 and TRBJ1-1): NAGVMQNPRHLVRRRGQEARLRCSPMKGHSHVYWYRQLPEEGLKFMVYLQKENIIDESGMPKERFSAEFPKEGPSILRIQQVVRGDSAAYFCASSPGQRTEAFFGQGTRLTVV.

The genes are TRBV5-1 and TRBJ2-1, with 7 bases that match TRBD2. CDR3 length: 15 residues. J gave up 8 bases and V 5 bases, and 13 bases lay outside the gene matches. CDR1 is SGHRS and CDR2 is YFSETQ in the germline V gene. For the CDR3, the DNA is TGCGCCAGCAGTCTGATAGCGGCGGGAGTGCATGAGCAGTTCTTC. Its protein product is CASSLIAAGVHEQFF.

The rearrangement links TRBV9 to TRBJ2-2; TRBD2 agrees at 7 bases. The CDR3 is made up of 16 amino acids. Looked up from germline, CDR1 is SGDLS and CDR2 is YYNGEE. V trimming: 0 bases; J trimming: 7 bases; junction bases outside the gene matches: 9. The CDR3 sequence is CASSVDLAGRGGELFF. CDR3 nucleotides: TGTGCCAGCAGCGTAGATTTAGCGGGTAGGGGCGGGGAGCTGTTTTTT.

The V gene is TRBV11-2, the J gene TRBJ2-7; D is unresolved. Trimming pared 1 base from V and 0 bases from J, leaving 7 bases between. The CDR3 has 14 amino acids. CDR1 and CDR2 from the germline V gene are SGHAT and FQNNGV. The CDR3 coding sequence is TGTGCCAGCAGCTTAGGGGCCTTCTCCTACGAGCAGTACTTC. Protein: CASSLGAFSYEQYF.

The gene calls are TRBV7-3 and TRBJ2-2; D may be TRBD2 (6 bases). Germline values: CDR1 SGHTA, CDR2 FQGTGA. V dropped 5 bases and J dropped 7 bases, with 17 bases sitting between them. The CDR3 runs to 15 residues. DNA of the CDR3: TGTGCCAGCAGCCTTCTCGGAGGGTTGGACGGGGAGCTGTTTTTT. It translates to CASSLLGGLDGELFF.

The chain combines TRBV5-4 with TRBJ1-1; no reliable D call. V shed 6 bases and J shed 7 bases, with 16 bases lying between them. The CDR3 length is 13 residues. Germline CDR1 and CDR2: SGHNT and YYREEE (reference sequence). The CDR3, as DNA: TGTGCCAGCATGCCCGGAGCGGGGTTTGAAGCTTTCTTT. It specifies CASMPGAGFEAFF.

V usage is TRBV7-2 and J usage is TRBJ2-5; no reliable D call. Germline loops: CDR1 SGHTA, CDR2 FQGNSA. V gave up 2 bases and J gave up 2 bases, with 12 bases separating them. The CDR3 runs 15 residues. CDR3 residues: CASSLIWAIQETQYF. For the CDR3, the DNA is TGTGCCAGCAGCTTAATCTGGGCAATTCAAGAGACCCAGTACTTC.

Here the CDR3 reads CASNHGGGRAANEQFF. The CDR3 nucleotides are TGTGCCAGCAACCATGGGGGAGGGAGGGCCGCAAATGAGCAGTTCTTC. The chain recombines TRBV11-3 with TRBJ2-1; 7 bases are a match to TRBD2. Germline lookup yields CDR1 SGHNT and CDR2 YENEEA. V lost 7 bases to trimming and J lost 7 bases; unmatched junction nucleotides: 16. CDR3 length equals 16 residues.

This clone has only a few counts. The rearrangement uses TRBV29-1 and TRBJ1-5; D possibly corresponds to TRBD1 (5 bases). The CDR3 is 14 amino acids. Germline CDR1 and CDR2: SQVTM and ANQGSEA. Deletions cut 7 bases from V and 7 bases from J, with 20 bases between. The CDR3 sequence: CSAKGASVGQPQHF. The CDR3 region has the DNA TGCAGCGCCAAAGGGGCCTCAGTGGGCCAGCCCCAGCATTTT.

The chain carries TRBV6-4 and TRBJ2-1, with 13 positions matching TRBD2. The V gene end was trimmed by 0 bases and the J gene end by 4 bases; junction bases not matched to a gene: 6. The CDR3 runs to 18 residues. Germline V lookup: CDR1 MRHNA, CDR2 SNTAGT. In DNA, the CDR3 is TGTGCCAGCAGTGACTCTCTCTTGACTAGCGGGAGGTACAATGAGCAGTTCTTC. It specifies CASSDSLLTSGRYNEQFF.

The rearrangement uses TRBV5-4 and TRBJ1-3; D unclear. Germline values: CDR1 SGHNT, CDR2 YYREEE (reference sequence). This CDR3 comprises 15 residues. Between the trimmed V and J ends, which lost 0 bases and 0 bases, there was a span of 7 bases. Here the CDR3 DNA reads TGTGCCAGCAGCTTGGGGCTGATCTCTGGAAACACCATATATTTT. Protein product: CASSLGLISGNTIYF.

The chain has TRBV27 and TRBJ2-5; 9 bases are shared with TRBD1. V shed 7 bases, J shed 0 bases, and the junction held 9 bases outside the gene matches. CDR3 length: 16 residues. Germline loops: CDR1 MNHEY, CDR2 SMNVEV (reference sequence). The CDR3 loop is CASNNRGPTNQETQYF. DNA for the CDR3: TGTGCCAGCAATAACAGGGGGCCAACGAACCAAGAGACCCAGTACTTC.

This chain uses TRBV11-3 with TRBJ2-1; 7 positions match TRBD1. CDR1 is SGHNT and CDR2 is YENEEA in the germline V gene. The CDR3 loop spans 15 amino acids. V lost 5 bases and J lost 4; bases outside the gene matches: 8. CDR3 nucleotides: TGTGCCAGCAGCGGGTGGGACAGCACATACAATGAGCAGTTCTTC. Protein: CASSGWDSTYNEQFF.

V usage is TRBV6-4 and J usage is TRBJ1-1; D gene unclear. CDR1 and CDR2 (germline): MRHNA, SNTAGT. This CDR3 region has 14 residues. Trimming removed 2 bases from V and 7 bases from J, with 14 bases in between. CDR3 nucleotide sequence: TGTGCCAGCAGTGACAAGTCCGCGGGCGGTGAAGCTTTCTTT. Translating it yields CASSDKSAGGEAFF.

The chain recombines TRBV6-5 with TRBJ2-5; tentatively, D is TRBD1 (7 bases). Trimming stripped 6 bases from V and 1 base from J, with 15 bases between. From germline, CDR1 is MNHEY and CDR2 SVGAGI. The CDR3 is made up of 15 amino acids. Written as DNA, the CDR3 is TGTGCCAGCAGCAAGGGGGCGGGGTTCCAAGAGACCCAGTACTTC. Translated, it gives CASSKGAGFQETQYF.